The text below deals with one TCR beta chain. The data belong to a study of Tregs in tolerant kidney transplant recipients. The CDR3 length is 16 residues. Germline V gene data show CDR1 as SGHTA and CDR2 as FQGNSA. With V trimmed by 1 base and J by 4 bases, 8 bases remained unmatched. Profiled with immunoSEQ multiplex PCR; TCRdb holds only in-frame clones, not every one. The table shows under 95,000 clones, with under 95% occurring only once. The chain recombines TRBV7-2 with TRBJ2-5, with 8 bases aligning to TRBD2. The specimen comprised Tregs from blood, sampled before the transplant. The clonotype comes from a human donor who received a combined kidney and bone marrow transplant. The CDR3 spells CASSLVTGREGETQYF. CDR3 DNA: TGTGCCAGCAGCTTAGTGACCGGGAGGGAAGGAGAGACCCAGTACTTC.